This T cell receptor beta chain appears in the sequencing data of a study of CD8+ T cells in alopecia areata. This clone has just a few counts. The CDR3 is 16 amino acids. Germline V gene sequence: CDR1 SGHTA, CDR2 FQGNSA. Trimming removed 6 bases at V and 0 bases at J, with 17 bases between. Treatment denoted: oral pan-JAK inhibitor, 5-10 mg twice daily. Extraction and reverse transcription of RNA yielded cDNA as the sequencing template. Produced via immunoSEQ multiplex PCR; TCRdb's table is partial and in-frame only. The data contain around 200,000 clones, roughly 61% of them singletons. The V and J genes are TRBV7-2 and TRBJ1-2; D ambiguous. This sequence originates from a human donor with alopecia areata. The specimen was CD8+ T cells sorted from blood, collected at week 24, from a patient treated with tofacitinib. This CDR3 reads CASSFRTGQANYGYTF. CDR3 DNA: TGTGCCAGCAGTTTTAGGACTGGGCAAGCTAACTATGGCTACACCTTC.